The rows below give T cell receptor beta chains drawn from one sample of a study of control samples from healthy donors and cancer patients. Assay used: immunoSEQ multiplex PCR; TCRdb lists only in-frame clones, some missing. In the table there are fewer than 90,000 clones, around 95% of which are singletons. Input material: blood. Every receptor here comes from a woman between 40 and 50 years old in good health. Each CDR3 is given with its conserved first and last residue. A D gene is named only where the DNA matches it firmly. Size tells how often a clone was seen (once, few, many) or the class of an expanded clone, and some rows leave it out.

v_call,clone_size,j_call,d_call,cdr3_nt,cdr3_aa
TRBV7-7,-,TRBJ2-5,TRBD1,TGTGCCAGCAGCTTAACAGGGACAGCATTCCAAGAGACCCAGTACTTC,CASSLTGTAFQETQYF
TRBV11-2,-,TRBJ1-1,-,TGTGCCAGCAGCTTAGGGGTAGCAGGTAACACTGAAGCTTTCTTT,CASSLGVAGNTEAFF
TRBV6-5,-,TRBJ2-1,TRBD2,TGTGCCAGCAATACCGGGACTAGCGGGAGTGGTGAGCAGTTCTTC,CASNTGTSGSGEQFF
TRBV9,-,TRBJ2-7,-,TGTGCCAGCTCGGGCCCAACCTACGAGCAGTACTTC,CASSGPTYEQYF
TRBV6-1,few,TRBJ1-5,TRBD1,TGTGCCAGCAGTGAAGTCATCAGGGGGGGCAATCAGCCCCAGCATTTT,CASSEVIRGGNQPQHF
TRBV7-2,-,TRBJ1-1,-,TGTGCCAGCAGCTCGGCAATCAACACTGAAGCTTTCTTT,CASSSAINTEAFF
TRBV12-3/TRBV12-4,-,TRBJ2-1,TRBD2,TGTGCCAGCAGTAGCGGGGTAGGAAATGAGCAGTTCTTC,CASSSGVGNEQFF
TRBV24-1,-,TRBJ2-3,TRBD1,TGTGCCACCTCTCCGGGACAGGGCATAAATACGCAGTATTTT,CATSPGQGINTQYF
TRBV27,-,TRBJ2-7,TRBD2,TGTGCCAGCAGACGTAGGACTAGCGGGAGCTCCACCTACGAGCAGTACTTC,CASRRRTSGSSTYEQYF
TRBV27,once,TRBJ1-2,-,TGTGCCAGCAAACTCTTCGGGGTGGATGGCTACACCTTC,CASKLFGVDGYTF
TRBV27,-,TRBJ2-1,TRBD1,TGTGCCAGCAGTTGGGGACAGGGGGTTAGTGAGCAGTTCTTC,CASSWGQGVSEQFF
TRBV19,once,TRBJ1-5,TRBD1,TGTGCCAGTAGTACCCCGGACAGGTATTATCAGCCCCAGCATTTT,CASSTPDRYYQPQHF
TRBV18,-,TRBJ2-1,-,TGTGCCAGCTCACCATGGGATAATGAGCAGTTCTTC,CASSPWDNEQFF
TRBV7-2,-,TRBJ1-2,-,TGTGCCACAGCAGCAAATGGGGCGCTGAGCTATGGCTACACCTTC,CATAANGALSYGYTF
TRBV5-6,-,TRBJ1-1,TRBD1,TGTGCCAGCAGCTTGGCGGGGACAGGGGGCTTGTCTGAAGCTTTCTTT,CASSLAGTGGLSEAFF
TRBV28,-,TRBJ1-4,-,TGTGCCAGCAGTTTAGTCCCGGGACACCTATTTGTTGCAACTAATGAAAAACTGTTTTTT,CASSLVPGHLFVATNEKLFF
TRBV5-1,-,TRBJ1-6,-,TGCGCCAGCAGCTTGCTTGATATAAATTCACCCCTCCACTTT,CASSLLDINSPLHF
TRBV13,-,TRBJ1-4,-,TGTGCCAGCAGCTCCCGCCGGCGGGGAGGGCTTTATAATGAAAAACTGTTTTTT,CASSSRRRGGLYNEKLFF
TRBV5-6,-,TRBJ2-7,-,TGTGCCAGCAGCCACTATGGTTACGAGCAGTACTTC,CASSHYGYEQYF
TRBV27,-,TRBJ2-1,TRBD1,TGTGCCAGCAGTGTGGCAGGGGGCAGGGATGAGCAGTTCTTC,CASSVAGGRDEQFF
TRBV2,-,TRBJ1-1,TRBD1,TGTGCCAGCAGTCGACAGGGGTCCATGAACACTGAAGCTTTCTTT,CASSRQGSMNTEAFF
TRBV5-1,-,TRBJ2-5,-,TGCGCCAGCAGCTTGAGGACGGGGGACGCCAGGGGGACCCAGTACTTC,CASSLRTGDARGTQYF
TRBV6-6,once,TRBJ2-1,-,TGTGCCAGCAGTTACTCGCTAGTGGGTTACAATGAGCAGTTCTTC,CASSYSLVGYNEQFF
TRBV18,-,TRBJ2-5,-,TGTGCCAGCTCACGAGACCAGGGATGGGAGACCCAGTACTTC,CASSRDQGWETQYF
TRBV19,once,TRBJ1-1,-,TGTGCCACCTCAAATCGGGACACTGAAGCTTTCTTT,CATSNRDTEAFF
TRBV9,-,TRBJ2-1,-,TGTGCCAGCAGCCCATCTAAGTGGCCGTTTAATGAGCAGTTCTTC,CASSPSKWPFNEQFF
TRBV5-6,-,TRBJ2-7,TRBD1,TGTGCCAGCAGCACCGGACAGGGAACCTACGAGCAGTACTTC,CASSTGQGTYEQYF
TRBV9,once,TRBJ1-4,-,TGTGCCAGCAGCGTTTGGCGGATGGGGGAAAAACTGTTTTTT,CASSVWRMGEKLFF
TRBV18,-,TRBJ1-6,-,TGTGCCAGCTCACTCCTTACGGGGGGCGATTCACCCCTCCACTTT,CASSLLTGGDSPLHF
TRBV19,-,TRBJ1-1,TRBD1,TGTGCCAGTAGCCTTGACAGGGGTATGAACACTGAAGCTTTCTTT,CASSLDRGMNTEAFF
TRBV19,few,TRBJ1-2,-,TGTGCCAGTAGTTCTGGGGGGCACTATGGCTACACCTTC,CASSSGGHYGYTF
TRBV6-5,-,TRBJ1-5,TRBD1,TGTGCCAGCAGCCAGGGACAGCTAAATCAGCCCCAGCATTTT,CASSQGQLNQPQHF
TRBV28,-,TRBJ2-3,TRBD1,TGTGCCAGCAGTTCCTTAGGACAGGGTAGCGTTGATACGCAGTATTTT,CASSSLGQGSVDTQYF
TRBV7-9,-,TRBJ1-6,-,TGTGCCAGCAGCCCTTCGGGGGCCAATTCACCCCTCCACTTT,CASSPSGANSPLHF
TRBV6-2/TRBV6-3,-,TRBJ2-7,-,TGTGCCAGCAGTCTCCTGGACGGCGAGCAGTACTTC,CASSLLDGEQYF
TRBV7-2,-,TRBJ2-6,TRBD2,TGTGCCAGCAGCTTAGGGTTAGGCGGGGGGGACTCTGGGGCCAACGTCCTGACTTTC,CASSLGLGGGDSGANVLTF
TRBV2,-,TRBJ1-1,-,TGTGCCAGCAGTGGAGACCACGACAGTATGAACACTGAAGCTTTCTTT,CASSGDHDSMNTEAFF
TRBV7-9,-,TRBJ2-4,-,TGTGCCAGCAGCGGGCCAGAATCCAAAAACATTCAGTACTTC,CASSGPESKNIQYF
TRBV27,-,TRBJ2-1,-,TGTGCCAGCAGTACGTGGGGCCACCTTTCGCATGAGCAGTTCTTC,CASSTWGHLSHEQFF
TRBV15,-,TRBJ2-7,-,TGTGCCACCAGCGGAATGGGCCCCCAGAACAACTCCTACGAGCAGTACTTC,CATSGMGPQNNSYEQYF
TRBV7-3,-,TRBJ2-1,-,TGTGCCAGCAGCTCCCGGGACTCGTACGACAATGAGCAGTTCTTC,CASSSRDSYDNEQFF
TRBV11-2,-,TRBJ2-7,-,TGTGCCAGCAGCTTAGATCGGGGGATCTACGAGCAGTACTTC,CASSLDRGIYEQYF
TRBV9,-,TRBJ2-1,-,TGTGCCAGCAGCCCCCAGGGGGGGGGTTCGGAGCAGTTCTTC,CASSPQGGGSEQFF
TRBV30,-,TRBJ1-6,-,TGTGCCTGGAATCTGGCAGGGAGCTCCTATAATTCACCCCTCCACTTT,CAWNLAGSSYNSPLHF
TRBV18,-,TRBJ2-7,-,TGTGCCAGCTCACCGCCGGCTCGCGCTGGGTACGAGCAGTACTTC,CASSPPARAGYEQYF
TRBV5-1,-,TRBJ2-3,-,TGCGCCAGCAGCATCTCATGGCAAGATACGCAGTATTTT,CASSISWQDTQYF
TRBV12-5,-,TRBJ2-1,-,TGTGCTAGTGGGCTGGGACACTCCTACAATGAGCAGTTCTTC,CASGLGHSYNEQFF
TRBV5-1,-,TRBJ2-7,TRBD1,TGCGCCAGCAGCTTGGTTTTAGGGGACAGCTACGAGCAGTACTTC,CASSLVLGDSYEQYF
TRBV5-1,-,TRBJ1-1,-,TGCGCCAGCAGCTTGGACGGGGTAAACACTGAAGCTTTCTTT,CASSLDGVNTEAFF
TRBV4-1,-,TRBJ2-7,TRBD1,TGCGCCAGCAGCCAAGTTTATTTCCCGGGACAGGGGTCCTACGAGCAGTACTTC,CASSQVYFPGQGSYEQYF
TRBV6-2/TRBV6-3,-,TRBJ1-6,-,TGTGCCAGCAGTTTCAGACAAACTTCACCCCTCCACTTT,CASSFRQTSPLHF